This TCR beta chain was observed in a study of T cells in localized non-small cell lung cancer. Sequencing was performed with immunoSEQ multiplex PCR; in TCRdb, only in-frame clones are kept and a portion is missing. Of 7,500 to 9,000 clones detected, more than 75% appear once; the ten largest clones hold about 30%. With regard to this clone: The antigen remains undetermined.

V was cut by 0 bases and J by 0 bases, with 9 bases left in between. The length of the CDR3 is 16 residues. Per germline, CDR1 LGHNA and CDR2 YNFKEQ. The study, taken as a whole, reports: Sequencing was restricted to one tumor region; therefore, heterogeneity remains possible. Median around 62 top-100 tumor clones were shared with paired adjacent lung. Adjacent uninvolved lung tissue had the highest T cell clonality, exceeding tumor.

The material sequenced was peripheral blood, taken before any cancer treatment. This chain connects TRBV4-2 to TRBJ2-1; tentative D call: TRBD2 (5 bases). The receptor was derived from a male donor at least 60 years old with stage III lung adenocarcinoma. The CDR3 nucleotides are TGTGCCAGCAGCCAAGAGACTACGAGCTCCTACAATGAGCAGTTCTTC. The encoded protein is CASSQETTSSYNEQFF.